A single sample gave rise to the 20 T cell receptor beta chains below, sequenced in a study of cytomegalovirus exposure and HLA in healthy donors. Use of 60 Vbeta and 13 Jbeta primers characterized the PCR. The table came from immunoSEQ multiplex PCR; TCRdb's copy has only in-frame clones and leaves some out. This repertoire shows 200,000 to 250,000 clones, roughly 87% found once; its top ten account for over 5%. Sequenced input: PBMCs. These receptors were collected from a woman aged 40-49 years in good health and CMV-seropositive.

V gene TRBV19 combines with J gene TRBJ2-5; D remains unclear. Between the trimmed V and J ends, which lost 3 bases and 1 base, there was a span of 12 bases. The germline CDR1 and CDR2 sequences are LNHDA and SQIVND (reference sequence). The length of the CDR3 is 15 residues. Written as DNA, the CDR3 is TGTGCCAGTAGTATTGCGGCTCCACCCCAAGAGACCCAGTACTTC. Residues: CASSIAAPPQETQYF.

CDR3 sequence reads: CASSYQGADEQYF. The DNA for the CDR3 is TGTGCCAGCAGTTACCAGGGGGCCGACGAGCAGTACTTC. The chain uses TRBV7-3 and TRBJ2-7; 8 nucleotides align to TRBD1. In germline, CDR1 is SGHTA, CDR2 FQGTGA. Trimming removed 6 bases from V and 5 bases from J; junction bases left unmatched: 6. This CDR3 region has 13 residues.

V gene TRBV4-3 combines with J gene TRBJ2-5; a weak D match, TRBD2 (7 bases). V dropped 4 bases and J dropped 3 bases, with 15 bases sitting between them. Germline V gene data show CDR1 as LGHNA and CDR2 as YSLEER. The CDR3 spans 15 residues. CDR3 coding DNA: TGCGCCAGCAGCCGGGAAGGGAGGGGGGAAGAGACCCAGTACTTC. This translates into CASSREGRGEETQYF.

The gene calls are TRBV4-2 and TRBJ2-5, with D perhaps being TRBD1 or TRBD2 (5 bases each). The end of the DNA fits TRBJ2-7 better, so the J call may be wrong. There are 13 residues in the CDR3. Germline lookup yields CDR1 LGHNA and CDR2 YNFKEQ. The CDR3 nucleotides read TGTGCCAGCAGCCAAATGGGGGCCTACGAGCAGTACTTC. Amino acid sequence: CASSQMGAYEQYF.

The gene calls are TRBV10-3 and TRBJ1-1, with 8 bases identical to TRBD1. This CDR3 is 14 amino acids long. Germline trimming cut 5 bases from V and 5 bases from J; bases unmatched to any gene: 7. From germline, CDR1 is ENHRY and CDR2 SYGVKD. The CDR3 region is CAISLGQGGTEAFF. The DNA of the CDR3 is TGTGCCATCAGTCTTGGACAGGGTGGGACTGAAGCTTTCTTT.

The chain couples TRBV28 to TRBJ2-1; 7 bases are shared with TRBD2. There are 16 residues in the CDR3. The V gene's germline CDR1 is MDHEN and CDR2 SYDVKM. The junction had 5 bases not matched to a gene; V was cut back by 1 base and J by 2 bases. CDR3 loop: CASSLSGTITYNEQFF. The CDR3 DNA follows: TGTGCCAGCAGTTTATCGGGGACTATTACCTACAATGAGCAGTTCTTC.

The gene calls are TRBV10-3 and TRBJ2-2; unclear D gene. Trimming stripped 2 bases from V and 6 bases from J, with 4 bases between. The CDR3 is 12 amino acids. The germline V gene has CDR1 ENHRY and CDR2 SYGVKD. The CDR3 region has the DNA TGTGCCATCAGTGAGATCGCCGGGGAGCTGTTTTTT. Translated, it gives CAISEIAGELFF.

This clone was detected once. The chain uses TRBV7-9 and TRBJ2-3; D not certain. Germline assignment: CDR1 SEHNR and CDR2 FQNEAQ (reference sequence). The CDR3 is 15 residues long. V was clipped by 1 base and J by 3 bases, with 11 bases between them. The CDR3, as DNA: TGTGCCAGCAGCTTAGGGCGGATGGATACAGATACGCAGTATTTT. This gives the protein CASSLGRMDTDTQYF. Variable domain in full (rest from reference TRBV7-9 and TRBJ2-3): DTGVSQNPRHKITKRGQNVTFRCDPISEHNRLYWYRQTLGQGPEFLTYFQNEAQLEKSRLLSDRFSAERPKGSFSTLEIQRTEQGDSAMYLCASSLGRMDTDTQYFGPGTRLTVL.

Comment on this clone: Distinct nucleotide sequences in the sample also encode this CDR3. V and J are TRBV7-2 and TRBJ2-7; D possibly corresponds to TRBD2 (5 bases). CDR1 is SGHTA, CDR2 FQGNSA, per germline. Trimming stripped 8 bases from V and 0 bases from J, with 23 bases between. The CDR3 length is 17 residues. CDR3 in amino acids: CASSPLPGDTISYEQYF. DNA for the CDR3: TGTGCCAGCTCCCCCCTCCCCGGGGATACGATCTCCTACGAGCAGTACTTC.

The rearrangement joins TRBV29-1 to TRBJ2-1; possible D gene TRBD2, 5 bases. The CDR3 runs 15 residues. Trimming pared 2 bases from V and 7 bases from J, leaving 18 bases between. CDR1 and CDR2 (germline): SQVTM, ANQGSEA. CDR3 protein: CSVELVRVSGNEQFF. The CDR3 DNA reads TGCAGCGTTGAACTGGTGAGGGTTTCGGGAAATGAGCAGTTCTTC.

The V gene is TRBV2, the J gene TRBJ2-5; 10 bases match TRBD2. V was pared by 1 base and J by 4 bases, with 3 bases of the junction left unmatched. The CDR3 runs to 15 residues. Germline assignment: CDR1 SNHLY and CDR2 FYNNEI. CDR3: CASSEEAGGPETQYF. DNA of the CDR3: TGTGCCAGCAGTGAAGAAGCGGGGGGGCCAGAGACCCAGTACTTC.

The DNA of the CDR3 is TGTGCCAGCAGCCAAGGACTGGTAACAGATACGCAGTATTTT. The encoded protein is CASSQGLVTDTQYF. The chain has TRBV7-3 and TRBJ2-3; possible D gene TRBD2, 5 bases. V lost 5 bases and J lost 3, with 12 bases in between. The CDR3 consists of 14 residues. CDR1 and CDR2 from the germline V gene are SGHTA and FQGTGA.

The chain carries TRBV2 and TRBJ1-2; 7 bases are shared with TRBD1. Trimming at V came to 3 bases and at J to 0 bases, leaving 7 bases not matched to a gene. The CDR3 runs 16 residues. Germline V lookup: CDR1 SNHLY, CDR2 FYNNEI. CDR3 amino acids: CASSETGNPANYGYTF. The CDR3 region has the DNA TGTGCCAGCAGTGAGACAGGGAATCCAGCTAACTATGGCTACACCTTC.

The V gene is TRBV29-1, the J gene TRBJ1-2; TRBD1 agrees at 7 bases. Trimming removed 6 bases from V and 3 bases from J; junction bases left unmatched: 10. Germline loops: CDR1 SQVTM, CDR2 ANQGSEA. This CDR3 has 14 residues. In DNA form, the CDR3 reads TGCAGCGTCCCGGAGGGGGCAAGGGACTATGGCTACACCTTC. Encoded protein: CSVPEGARDYGYTF. The variable domain in full, completed from reference TRBV29-1 and TRBJ1-2, reads SAVISQKPSRDICQRGTSLTIQCQVDSQVTMMFWYRQQPGQSLTLIATANQGSEATYESGFVIDKFPISRPNLTFSTLTVSNMSPEDSSIYLCSVPEGARDYGYTFGSGTRLTVV.

The J gene is TRBJ1-3, the V gene TRBV6-8; tentative D call: TRBD1 (5 bases). Trimming took off 5 bases at V and 0 bases at J, with 11 bases between the two ends. The CDR3 contains 15 residues. From germline, CDR1 is MNHGY and CDR2 SAAAGT. Here the CDR3 DNA reads TGTGCCAGCAGTCCACCAGGGTCCTCTGGAAACACCATATATTTT. This gives the protein CASSPPGSSGNTIYF.

This sequence joins TRBV9 and TRBJ2-2; TRBD2 is a possible D gene (5 bases). The germline gives CDR1 SGDLS, CDR2 YYNGEE. The CDR3 runs to 16 residues. Trimming pared 4 bases from V and 8 bases from J, leaving 21 bases between. CDR3 sequence: CASSPPGNAGVGELFF. The CDR3 region has the DNA TGTGCCAGCAGCCCTCCGGGAAATGCTGGGGTTGGGGAGCTGTTTTTT. Based on the CDR3 plus reference TRBV9 and TRBJ2-2, the full variable domain is DSGVTQTPKHLITATGQRVTLRCSPRSGDLSVYWYQQSLDQGLQFLIQYYNGEERAKGNILERFSAQQFPDLHSELNLSSLELGDSALYFCASSPPGNAGVGELFFGEGSRLTVL.

This chain uses TRBV6-5 with TRBJ1-5; D is perhaps TRBD1 (5 bases). The CDR3 consists of 12 residues. Germline CDR1 is MNHEY and CDR2 is SVGAGI. Trimming stripped 6 bases from V and 4 bases from J, with 7 bases between. Here the CDR3 DNA reads TGTGCCAGCAGAGGGGTAAATCAGCCCCAGCATTTT. Translation: CASRGVNQPQHF.

The sample holds a few counts of this clone. The J gene is TRBJ1-6, the V gene TRBV7-3, with D uncertain. CDR1 and CDR2 from the germline V gene are SGHTA and FQGTGA. The CDR3 extends over 13 amino acids. Trimming removed 4 bases from V and 10 bases from J, with 11 bases in between. The chain's CDR3 is CASSSTAGSPLHF. The DNA of the CDR3 is TGTGCCAGCAGCTCGACTGCGGGGTCACCCCTCCACTTT.

The chain links TRBV6-4 to TRBJ1-1; possible D gene TRBD1, 5 bases. Trimming took off 7 bases at V and 5 bases at J, with 17 bases between the two ends. CDR1 is MRHNA and CDR2 is SNTAGT in the germline V gene. This CDR3 is built from 14 residues. The CDR3 DNA follows: TGTGCCAGCATCCCTACGGGGGGAGCAACTGAAGCTTTCTTT. Protein: CASIPTGGATEAFF.

This clone was seen a single time. The rearrangement uses TRBV11-2 and TRBJ1-1; no reliable D call. The V and J ends lost 0 bases and 4 bases respectively, with 9 bases between them. The CDR3 sequence is 14 residues long. The germline CDR1 and CDR2 sequences are SGHAT and FQNNGV. The chain's CDR3 is CASSLESRATEAFF. The CDR3, as DNA: TGTGCCAGCAGCTTAGAGTCGCGGGCCACTGAAGCTTTCTTT.